The clone carrying this TCR beta chain came up a few times. Its matching antigen is unknown. The data were taken from a study of blood T cells in healthy people across ages. Study observations and caveats: Unsorted PBMCs prevented conclusive naive versus antigen-experienced comparison.

Next came a second PCR, run for about 7 to 12 cycles, which used a sample-barcoded 5' primer along with a J-beta primer mix. Using its own MiXCR run on the 5' RACE reads, TCRdb lists one record per CDR3 protein. This table holds about 1.1 million distinct CDR3 sequences, roughly two fifths found once. Germline values: CDR1 SGHAT, CDR2 FQNNGV. The CDR3 has 16 residues. Trimming removed 4 bases at V and 0 bases at J, with 10 bases between. All donors came from Russia, were Caucasian and healthy, and spanned ages 6 to 90. Every sample had a minimum of 6.5 million PBMCs isolated. Sequencing was done on a sample of blood. The rearrangement links TRBV11-2 to TRBJ1-6; D remains unclear. The TCR sequence derives from a man aged 18-30 years in good health. The CDR3 spells CASSSTPISYNSPLHF. In DNA form, the CDR3 reads TGTGCCAGCAGCTCGACACCCATCTCCTATAATTCACCCCTCCACTTT.